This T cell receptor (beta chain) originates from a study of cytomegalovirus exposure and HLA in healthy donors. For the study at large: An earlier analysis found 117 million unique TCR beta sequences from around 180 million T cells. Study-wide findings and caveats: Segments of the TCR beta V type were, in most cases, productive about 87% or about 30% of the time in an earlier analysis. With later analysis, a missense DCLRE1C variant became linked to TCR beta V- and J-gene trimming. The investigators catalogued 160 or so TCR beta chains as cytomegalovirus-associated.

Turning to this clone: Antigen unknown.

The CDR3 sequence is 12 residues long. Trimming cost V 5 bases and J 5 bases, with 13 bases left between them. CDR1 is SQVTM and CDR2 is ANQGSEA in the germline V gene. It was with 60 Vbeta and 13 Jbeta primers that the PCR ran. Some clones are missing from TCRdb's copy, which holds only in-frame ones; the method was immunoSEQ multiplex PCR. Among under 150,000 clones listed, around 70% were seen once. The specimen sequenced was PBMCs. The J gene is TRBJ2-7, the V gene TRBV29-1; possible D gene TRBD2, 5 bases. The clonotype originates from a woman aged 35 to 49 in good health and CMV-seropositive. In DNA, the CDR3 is TGCAGCGTTCTAGCCACCTTCAACGAGCAGTACTTC. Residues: CSVLATFNEQYF.